The sequence of this T cell receptor (beta chain) was determined in a study of CD8 T cells in Susac syndrome. After extraction with the RNeasy kit, about 0.45 to 1 ug of the RNA was reverse transcribed using random hexamers. Amplification of TCR beta CDR3 used immunoSEQ multiplex PCR across 54 Vbeta and 13 Jbeta. TCRdb used MiXCR to reprocess the immunoSEQ multiplex PCR reads, holding one entry per CDR3 protein. The data contain 110,000 or so distinct CDR3 sequences, 90% to 95% of them singletons. The authors carried out high-throughput sequencing of TCR beta. They applied it to CD8+ and CD4+ T cells obtained from blood. The multiple sclerosis controls consisted of treatment-naive patients with relapsing-remitting disease, either stable or active. The CDR3 extends over 14 amino acids. CDR1 is SEHNR and CDR2 is FQNEAQ in the germline V gene (reference sequence). Losses at the gene ends were 3 bases for V and 6 bases for J; bases not matched to a gene: 3.

The sample consisted of CD4+ T cells from PBMCs. V gene TRBV7-9 combines with J gene TRBJ1-5; 9 bases align to TRBD1. The receptor was derived from a human donor with multiple sclerosis. CDR3 nucleotides: TGTGCCAGCAGCTTGGGACAGGGTGGTCAGCCCCAGCATTTT. It is translated as CASSLGQGGQPQHF. Filled out from reference TRBV7-9 and TRBJ1-5, the complete variable domain reads DTGVSQNPRHKITKRGQNVTFRCDPISEHNRLYWYRQTLGQGPEFLTYFQNEAQLEKSRLLSDRFSAERPKGSFSTLEIQRTEQGDSAMYLCASSLGQGGQPQHFGDGTRLSIL.